The 3 T cell receptor beta chains reported below all come from one sample, sequenced in a study of Graves' ophthalmopathy and Graves' hyperthyroidism. Researchers took RNA transcripts and amplified TCR beta CDR3 regions from them. Following a first-round RT-PCR that used HTBI primers, a second-round multiplex PCR was carried out. TCRdb re-called the multiplex PCR reads with MiXCR, one entry per CDR3 protein. Of 500,000 to 800,000 distinct CDR3 sequences listed, over 40% are singletons. Source material: peripheral blood. These receptors were collected from an adult man with Graves' ophthalmopathy.

The chain couples TRBV11-2 to TRBJ1-1; D is ambiguous. Trimming shortened V by 4 bases and J by 2 bases, and 14 bases separated the two germline ends. This CDR3 is 15 amino acids long. CDR1 is SGHAT, CDR2 FQNNGV, per germline. CDR3 in amino acids: CASSSTQGKNTEAFF. The CDR3 region has the DNA TGTGCCAGCAGCTCTACTCAAGGGAAAAACACTGAAGCTTTCTTT.

This clonotype was recorded at least ten times. The chain employs TRBV7-2 and TRBJ1-2, with TRBD1 identical over 7 bases. The V gene end was trimmed by 5 bases and the J gene end by 4 bases; junction bases not matched to a gene: 7. This CDR3 spans 14 amino acids. Germline V CDR1 and CDR2: SGHTA, FQGNSA. CDR3 nucleotide sequence: TGTGCCAGCAGCCCTCAGACAGGGACCTATGGCTACACCTTC. Translated: CASSPQTGTYGYTF. The complete variable domain, with remaining parts taken from reference TRBV7-2 and TRBJ1-2, reads GAGVSQSPSNKVTEKGKDVELRCDPISGHTALYWYRQSLGQGLEFLIYFQGNSAPDKSGLPSDRFSAERTGGSVSTLTIQRTQQEDSAVYLCASSPQTGTYGYTFGSGTRLTVV.

This clonotype was detected only once. CDR3 DNA sequence: TGTGCCACCAGCAGAGATTTGGGGGTACCTGAAAACATTCAGTACTTC. Encoded protein: CATSRDLGVPENIQYF. The chain carries TRBV15 and TRBJ2-4; TRBD1 or TRBD2 may be the D gene (5 bases each). The CDR3 has 16 residues. Trimming took 0 bases from V and 5 from J, leaving 14 bases between them. Germline loops: CDR1 LNHNV, CDR2 YYDKDF (reference sequence).